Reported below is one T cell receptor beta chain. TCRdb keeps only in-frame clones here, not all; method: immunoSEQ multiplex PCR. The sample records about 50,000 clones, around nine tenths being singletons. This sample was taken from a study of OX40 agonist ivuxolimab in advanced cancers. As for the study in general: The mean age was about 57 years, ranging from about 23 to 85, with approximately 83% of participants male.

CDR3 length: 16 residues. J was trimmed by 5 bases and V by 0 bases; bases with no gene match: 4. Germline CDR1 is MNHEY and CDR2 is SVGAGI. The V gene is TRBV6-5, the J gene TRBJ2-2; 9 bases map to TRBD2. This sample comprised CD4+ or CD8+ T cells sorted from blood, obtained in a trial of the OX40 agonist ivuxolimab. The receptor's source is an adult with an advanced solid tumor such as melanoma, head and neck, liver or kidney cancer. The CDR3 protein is CASSYSWTSETGELFF. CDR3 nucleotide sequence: TGTGCCAGCAGTTACTCGTGGACTAGCGAGACCGGGGAGCTGTTTTTT.